These T cell receptor beta chains were read from a single sample in a study of T cells after yellow fever vaccination. TCRdb redid the calling of the 5' RACE reads with MiXCR, one entry per CDR3 protein. The sample records 400,000 to 650,000 distinct CDR3 sequences, 20% to 25% being singletons. The sample here was PBMCs, taken approximately 22 days after the first yellow fever vaccination. These receptors came from a man younger than 35 who received the YFV17D yellow fever vaccine. Each CDR3 is given with its conserved first and last residue. D genes are given only for firm matches. Expanded clones are given a class, and other clones once, few, many or no size at all.

J gene: TRBJ2-1
clone size: NA
D gene: TRBD2
V gene: TRBV6-2/TRBV6-3
CDR3 DNA: TGTGCCAGCAGTAGCGGGGCTGGGGGGCAGTTCTTC
CDR3 protein: CASSSGAGGQFF

J gene: TRBJ1-2
clone size: many
D gene: NA
V gene: TRBV9
CDR3 DNA: TGTGCCAGCAGCCTTGGGACGGAAACTAACTATGGCTACACCTTC
CDR3 protein: CASSLGTETNYGYTF

J gene: TRBJ2-3
clone size: NA
D gene: TRBD1
V gene: TRBV11-2
CDR3 DNA: TGTGCCAGCAGGGGGGAAGGGACAGAGAGCACAGATACGCAGTATTTT
CDR3 protein: CASRGEGTESTDTQYF

J gene: TRBJ2-3
clone size: few
D gene: NA
V gene: TRBV12-3/TRBV12-4
CDR3 DNA: TGTGCCAGCAGTCAGTTTATCACAGATACGCAGTATTTT
CDR3 protein: CASSQFITDTQYF

J gene: TRBJ1-1
clone size: few
D gene: NA
V gene: TRBV4-2
CDR3 DNA: TGTGCCAGCAGCTACAATCCGGGACACACTAACACTGAAGCTTTCTTT
CDR3 protein: CASSYNPGHTNTEAFF

J gene: TRBJ2-3
clone size: NA
D gene: TRBD2
V gene: TRBV27
CDR3 DNA: TGTGCCAGCAGTCCTTTGACTAGCACTAGCACAGATACGCAGTATTTT
CDR3 protein: CASSPLTSTSTDTQYF

J gene: TRBJ2-1
clone size: NA
D gene: NA
V gene: TRBV7-2
CDR3 DNA: TGTGCCAGCAGCTCACCTTGGGAAGGGGATGGTGAGCAGTTCTTC
CDR3 protein: CASSSPWEGDGEQFF

J gene: TRBJ2-1
clone size: few
D gene: TRBD2
V gene: TRBV18
CDR3 DNA: TGTGCCAGCTCACCCCCGGGGGGATTCTCCTACAATGAGCAGTTCTTC
CDR3 protein: CASSPPGGFSYNEQFF

J gene: TRBJ2-3
clone size: NA
D gene: NA
V gene: TRBV5-4
CDR3 DNA: TGTGCCAGCAGTCCGGGACTGGGTAACACAGATACGCAGTATTTT
CDR3 protein: CASSPGLGNTDTQYF

J gene: TRBJ2-3
clone size: many
D gene: TRBD2
V gene: TRBV20-1
CDR3 DNA: TGCAGTGCTAGACTGGGGACTAGCGGATTCACAGATACGCAGTATTTT
CDR3 protein: CSARLGTSGFTDTQYF

J gene: TRBJ2-3
clone size: few
D gene: NA
V gene: TRBV7-9
CDR3 DNA: TGTGCCAGCAGCCCCCCCTGGGCAGGGTTGACAGATACGCAGTATTTT
CDR3 protein: CASSPPWAGLTDTQYF

J gene: TRBJ1-6
clone size: NA
D gene: TRBD1
V gene: TRBV9
CDR3 DNA: TGTGCCAGCAGCCTTTCCGGGACAGGGTATTCACCCCTCCACTTT
CDR3 protein: CASSLSGTGYSPLHF

J gene: TRBJ1-2
clone size: once
D gene: NA
V gene: TRBV28
CDR3 DNA: TGTGCCAGCCGGGTGATCTCTTTAAACGGCTACACCTTC
CDR3 protein: CASRVISLNGYTF

J gene: TRBJ2-1
clone size: few
D gene: NA
V gene: TRBV7-9
CDR3 DNA: TGTGCCAGCAGCTTTCGGCTCGGGGCCTACAATGAGCAGTTCTTC
CDR3 protein: CASSFRLGAYNEQFF